This record concerns one T cell receptor beta chain sequence. There are 16 residues in the CDR3. Time point denoted: 2015-2016 season, pre-vaccination. This record comes from a study of follicular helper T cells after annual influenza vaccination. Sequencing of TCRB used Survey level resolution. Clones were sequenced by immunoSEQ multiplex PCR, and TCRdb holds only the in-frame ones, with some missing. The sample contains around 10,000 clones, approximately 84% of which appear only once. The sequenced sample was CXCR5+ CD38- circulating T follicular helper cells from blood, obtained on the day of influenza vaccination. The subset: circulating Tfh, non-naive CD4+CXCR5+PD-1+ (ICOS+CD38+ or ICOS-CD38-). The sequence derives from an adult who received the influenza vaccine. This chain connects TRBV21-1 to TRBJ1-5. TRBV21-1 is deemed a pseudogene. CDR3 residues: CASSKTGHHSNQPQHF. CDR3 DNA sequence: TGTGCCAGCAGCAAAACGGGGCACCATAGCAATCAGCCCCAGCATTTT.